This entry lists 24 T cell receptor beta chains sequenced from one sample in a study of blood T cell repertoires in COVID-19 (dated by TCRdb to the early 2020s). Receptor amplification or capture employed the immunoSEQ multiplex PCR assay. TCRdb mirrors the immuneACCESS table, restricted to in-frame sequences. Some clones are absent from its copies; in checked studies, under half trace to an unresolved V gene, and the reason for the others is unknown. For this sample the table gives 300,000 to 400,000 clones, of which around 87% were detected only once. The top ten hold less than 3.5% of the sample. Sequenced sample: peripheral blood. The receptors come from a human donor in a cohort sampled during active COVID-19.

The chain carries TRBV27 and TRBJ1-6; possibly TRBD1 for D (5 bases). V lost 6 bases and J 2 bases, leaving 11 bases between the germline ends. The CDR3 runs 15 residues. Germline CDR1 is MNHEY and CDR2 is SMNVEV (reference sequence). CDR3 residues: CASRDILTYNSPLHF. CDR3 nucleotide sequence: TGTGCCAGCAGGGACATTTTGACCTATAATTCACCCCTCCACTTT.

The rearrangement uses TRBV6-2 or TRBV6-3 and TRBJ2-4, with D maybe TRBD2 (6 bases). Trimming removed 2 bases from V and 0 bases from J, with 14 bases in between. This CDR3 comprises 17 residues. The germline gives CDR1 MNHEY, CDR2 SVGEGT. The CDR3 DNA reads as TGTGCCAGCAGTTACCGGGTTAGCGGATTAGCCAAAAACATTCAGTACTTC. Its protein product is CASSYRVSGLAKNIQYF.

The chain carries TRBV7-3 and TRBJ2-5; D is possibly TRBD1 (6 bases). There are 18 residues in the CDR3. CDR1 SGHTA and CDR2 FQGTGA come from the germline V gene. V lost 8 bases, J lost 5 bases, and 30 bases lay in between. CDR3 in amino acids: CASHELTGHRVGGETQYF. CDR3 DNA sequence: TGTGCCAGCCATGAACTCACGGGGCACAGGGTAGGGGGTGAGACCCAGTACTTC. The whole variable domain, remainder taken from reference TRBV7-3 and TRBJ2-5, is GAGVSQTPSNKVTEKGKYVELRCDPISGHTALYWYRQSLGQGPEFLIYFQGTGAADDSGLPNDRFFAVRPEGSVSTLKIQRTERGDSAVYLCASHELTGHRVGGETQYFGPGTRLLVL.

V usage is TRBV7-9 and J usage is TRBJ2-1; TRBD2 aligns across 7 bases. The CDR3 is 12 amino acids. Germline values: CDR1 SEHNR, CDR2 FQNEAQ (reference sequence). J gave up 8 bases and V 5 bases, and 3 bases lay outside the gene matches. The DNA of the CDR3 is TGTGCCAGCAGCCGACTAGCAGATGAGCAGTTCTTC. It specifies CASSRLADEQFF.

Here the CDR3 DNA reads TGTGCCAGCAGCCCCGGGCAGGGGCAAAGATCACCCCTCCACTTT. It specifies CASSPGQGQRSPLHF. This sequence joins TRBV3-1 (or the pseudogene TRBV3-2) and TRBJ1-6, with a possible D match to TRBD1 (6 bases). V shed 4 bases and J shed 10 bases, with 17 bases lying between them. Germline CDR1 reads LGHDT; CDR2 reads YNNKEL (reference sequence). The CDR3 contains 15 residues.

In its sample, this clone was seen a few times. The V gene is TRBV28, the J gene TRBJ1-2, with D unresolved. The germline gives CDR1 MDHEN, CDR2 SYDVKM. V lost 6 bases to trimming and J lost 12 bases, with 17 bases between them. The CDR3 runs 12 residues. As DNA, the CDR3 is TGTGCCAGCAGCCCCCTCCGGCGGGTCCACACCTTC. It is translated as CASSPLRRVHTF.

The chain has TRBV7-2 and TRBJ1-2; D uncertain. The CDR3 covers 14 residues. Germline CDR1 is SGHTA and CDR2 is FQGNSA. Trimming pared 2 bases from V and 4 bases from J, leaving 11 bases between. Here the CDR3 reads CASSLITEFYGYTF. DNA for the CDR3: TGTGCCAGCAGCTTAATAACAGAGTTCTATGGCTACACCTTC.

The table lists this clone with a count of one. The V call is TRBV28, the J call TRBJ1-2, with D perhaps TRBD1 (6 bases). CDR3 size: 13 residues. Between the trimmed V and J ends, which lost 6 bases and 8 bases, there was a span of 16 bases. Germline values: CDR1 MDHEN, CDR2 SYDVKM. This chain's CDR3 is CASRPQGTNGYTF. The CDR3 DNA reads TGTGCCAGCAGACCCCAGGGGACAAACGGCTACACCTTC.

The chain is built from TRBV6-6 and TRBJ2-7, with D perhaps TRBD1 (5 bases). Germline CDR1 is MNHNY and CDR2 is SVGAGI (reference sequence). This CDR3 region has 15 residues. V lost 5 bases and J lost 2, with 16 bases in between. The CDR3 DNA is TGTGCCAGCAGTCCAGGGCAGCAACGCACCTACGAGCAGTACTTC. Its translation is CASSPGQQRTYEQYF.

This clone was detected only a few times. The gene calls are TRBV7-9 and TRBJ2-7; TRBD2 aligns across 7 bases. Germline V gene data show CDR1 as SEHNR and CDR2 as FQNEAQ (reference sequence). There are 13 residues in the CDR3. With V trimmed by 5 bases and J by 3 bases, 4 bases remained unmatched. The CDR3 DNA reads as TGTGCCAGCAGCATAGGGAGGGGCTACGAGCAGTACTTC. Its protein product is CASSIGRGYEQYF.

CDR3 protein: CASSPPGQWNYGYTF. CDR3 nucleotide sequence: TGTGCCAGCTCACCACCGGGACAGTGGAACTATGGCTACACCTTC. The rearrangement uses TRBV18 and TRBJ1-2, with 7 bases fitting TRBD1. From germline, CDR1 is KGHSH and CDR2 LQKENI. CDR3 length: 15 amino acids. V was pared by 0 bases and J by 2 bases, with 3 bases of the junction left unmatched.

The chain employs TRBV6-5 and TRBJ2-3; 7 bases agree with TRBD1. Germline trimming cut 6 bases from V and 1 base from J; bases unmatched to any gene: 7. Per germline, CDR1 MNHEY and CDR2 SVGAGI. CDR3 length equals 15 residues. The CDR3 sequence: CASSTWDSGTDTQYF. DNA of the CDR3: TGTGCCAGCAGCACATGGGACAGTGGCACAGATACGCAGTATTTT.

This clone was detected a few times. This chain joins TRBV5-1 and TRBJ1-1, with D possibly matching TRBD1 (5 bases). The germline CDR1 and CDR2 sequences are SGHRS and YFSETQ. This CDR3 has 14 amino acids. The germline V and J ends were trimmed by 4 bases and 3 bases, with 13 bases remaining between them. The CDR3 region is CASSKDSWDTEAFF. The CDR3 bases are TGCGCCAGCAGCAAAGACAGTTGGGACACTGAAGCTTTCTTT.

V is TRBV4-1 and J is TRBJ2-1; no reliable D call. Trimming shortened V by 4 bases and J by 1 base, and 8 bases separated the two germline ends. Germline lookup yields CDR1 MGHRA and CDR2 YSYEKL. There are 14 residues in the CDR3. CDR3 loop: CASSPVISYNEQFF. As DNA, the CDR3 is TGCGCCAGCAGCCCAGTGATTTCCTACAATGAGCAGTTCTTC.

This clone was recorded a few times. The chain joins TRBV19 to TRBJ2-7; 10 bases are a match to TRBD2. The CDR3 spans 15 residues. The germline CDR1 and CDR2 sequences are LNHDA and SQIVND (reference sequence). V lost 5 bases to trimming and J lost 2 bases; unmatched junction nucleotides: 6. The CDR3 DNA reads TGTGCCAGTAGTGGACGGACTAGCGGAGCCTACGAGCAGTACTTC. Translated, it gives CASSGRTSGAYEQYF.

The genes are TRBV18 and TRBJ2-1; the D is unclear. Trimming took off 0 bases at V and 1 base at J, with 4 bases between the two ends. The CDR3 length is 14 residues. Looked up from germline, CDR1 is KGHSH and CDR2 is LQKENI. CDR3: CASSPPSSYNEQFF. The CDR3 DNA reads TGTGCCAGCTCACCACCGTCTTCCTACAATGAGCAGTTCTTC.

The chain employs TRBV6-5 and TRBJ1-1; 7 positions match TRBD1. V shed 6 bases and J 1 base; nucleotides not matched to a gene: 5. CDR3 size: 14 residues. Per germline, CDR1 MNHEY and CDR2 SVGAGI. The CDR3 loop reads CASSDWTGNTEAFF. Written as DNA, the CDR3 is TGTGCCAGCAGCGACTGGACAGGGAACACTGAAGCTTTCTTT.

CDR3 nucleotides: TGTGCCTGGAGTCCGACAGTTTCGACGGGGCAGTACTTC. As protein: CAWSPTVSTGQYF. V usage is TRBV30 and J usage is TRBJ2-7, with D possibly TRBD1 on 5 matching bases. Trimming left V 2 bases short and J 9 bases short, with 17 bases between. This CDR3 has 13 amino acids. CDR1 GTSNPN and CDR2 SVGIG come from the germline V gene (reference sequence).

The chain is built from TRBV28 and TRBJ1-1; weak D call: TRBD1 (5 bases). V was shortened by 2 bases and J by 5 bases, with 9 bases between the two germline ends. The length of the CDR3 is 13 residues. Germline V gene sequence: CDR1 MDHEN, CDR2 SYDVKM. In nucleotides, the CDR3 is TGTGCCAGCAGTTTAAGGGGTTGGACTGAAGCTTTCTTT. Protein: CASSLRGWTEAFF.

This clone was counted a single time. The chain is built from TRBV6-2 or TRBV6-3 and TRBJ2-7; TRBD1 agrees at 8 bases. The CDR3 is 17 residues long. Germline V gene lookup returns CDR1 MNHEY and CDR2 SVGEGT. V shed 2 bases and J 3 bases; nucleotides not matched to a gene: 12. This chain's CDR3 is CASSYDPRQGTHYEQYF. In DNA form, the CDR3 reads TGTGCCAGCAGTTACGACCCGAGACAGGGGACCCACTACGAGCAGTACTTC.

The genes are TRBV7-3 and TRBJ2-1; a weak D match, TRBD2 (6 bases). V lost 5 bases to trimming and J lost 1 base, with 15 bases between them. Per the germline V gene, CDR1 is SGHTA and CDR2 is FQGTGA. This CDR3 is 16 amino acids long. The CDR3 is CASSLAGTDSYNEQFF. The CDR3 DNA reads TGTGCCAGCAGCCTCGCGGGGACCGATTCCTACAATGAGCAGTTCTTC.

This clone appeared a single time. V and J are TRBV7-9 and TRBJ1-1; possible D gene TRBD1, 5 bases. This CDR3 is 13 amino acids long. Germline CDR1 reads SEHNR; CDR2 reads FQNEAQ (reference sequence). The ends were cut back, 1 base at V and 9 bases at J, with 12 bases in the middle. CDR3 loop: CASSLEDMDKAFF. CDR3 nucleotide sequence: TGTGCCAGCAGCTTAGAGGACATGGACAAAGCTTTCTTT.

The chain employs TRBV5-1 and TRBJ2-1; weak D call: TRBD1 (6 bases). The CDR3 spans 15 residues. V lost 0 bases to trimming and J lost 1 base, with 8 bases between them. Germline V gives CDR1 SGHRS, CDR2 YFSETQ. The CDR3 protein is CASSLGGGSYNEQFF. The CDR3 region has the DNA TGCGCCAGCAGCTTGGGAGGGGGATCCTACAATGAGCAGTTCTTC.

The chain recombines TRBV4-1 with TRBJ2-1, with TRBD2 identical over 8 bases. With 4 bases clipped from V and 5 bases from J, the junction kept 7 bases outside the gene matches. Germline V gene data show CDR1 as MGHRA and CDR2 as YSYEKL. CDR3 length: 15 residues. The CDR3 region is CASSRTAGANNEQFF. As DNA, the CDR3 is TGCGCCAGCAGCCGTACAGCGGGAGCTAACAATGAGCAGTTCTTC.